These T cell receptor beta chains were read from a single sample in a study of blood T cell repertoires in COVID-19. Clones were read by immunoSEQ multiplex PCR, and TCRdb kept only the in-frame ones, dropping some. The sample carries 90,000 to 150,000 clones, 60% to 85% recorded once. The sequenced sample was peripheral blood. Source of these receptors: a human donor with acute or convalescent COVID-19. The donor label of this sample is uncertain. CDR3s include the opening cysteine and the closing phenylalanine or tryptophan. The order of the fields is clone size, V gene, D gene, J gene, CDR3 protein, CDR3 DNA. The D gene is left open where the match is weak. Expanded clones get a size class; other rows say once, few or many, or leave the size out.

NA	TRBV19	NA	TRBJ1-1	CATNPVGGGWNTEAFF	TGTGCCACTAACCCTGTAGGTGGGGGCTGGAACACTGAAGCTTTCTTT
many	TRBV7-9	TRBD1	TRBJ2-5	CASGPTLRTGGRETQYF	TGTGCCAGCGGACCAACCCTCCGGACAGGGGGAAGGGAGACCCAGTACTTC
NA	TRBV7-9	NA	TRBJ2-2	CASSLAPNWRRNTGELFF	TGTGCCAGCAGCTTAGCCCCCAACTGGCGGAGGAACACCGGGGAGCTGTTTTTT
NA	TRBV5-1	TRBD1	TRBJ1-6	CASSLAGQGLGSPLHF	TGCGCCAGCAGCTTGGCAGGACAGGGACTTGGTTCACCCCTCCACTTT
once	TRBV30	NA	TRBJ1-6	CAWSASSYNSPLHF	TGTGCCTGGAGCGCCAGCTCCTATAATTCACCCCTCCACTTT
NA	TRBV4-1	NA	TRBJ2-5	CASSPAGVEETQYF	TGCGCCAGCAGCCCCGCAGGGGTGGAAGAGACCCAGTACTTC
few	TRBV3-1/TRBV3-2	NA	TRBJ1-5	CASSQAPFQPQHF	TGTGCCAGCAGCCAAGCCCCGTTTCAGCCCCAGCATTTT
NA	TRBV24-1	NA	TRBJ2-3	CATAGGGGTDTQYF	TGTGCCACCGCTGGGGGGGGCGGCACAGATACGCAGTATTTT
few	TRBV4-2	TRBD1	TRBJ2-7	CASSPQTGGTYEQYF	TGTGCCAGCAGCCCTCAGACAGGGGGCACCTACGAGCAGTACTTC
NA	TRBV6-5	NA	TRBJ1-1	CASRDRTMNTEAFF	TGTGCCAGCAGGGACAGAACCATGAACACTGAAGCTTTCTTT
NA	TRBV7-8	NA	TRBJ1-2	CASSLLDTANYGYTF	TGTGCCAGCAGCTTGCTTGACACAGCTAACTATGGCTACACCTTC
NA	TRBV7-9	NA	TRBJ1-2	CASSGAGEPYYGYTF	TGTGCCAGCAGCGGGGCTGGGGAACCCTACTATGGCTACACCTTC
NA	TRBV2	TRBD2	TRBJ2-3	CASSEIRLAGPDTQYF	TGTGCCAGCAGTGAAATCCGACTAGCGGGGCCAGATACGCAGTATTTT
NA	TRBV19	TRBD2	TRBJ2-2	CASSPGLAGSLNTGELFF	TGTGCCAGTAGCCCGGGACTAGCGGGATCCCTGAACACCGGGGAGCTGTTTTTT
NA	TRBV24-1	TRBD1	TRBJ2-5	CATSDPTGQETQYF	TGTGCCACCAGTGATCCGACAGGGCAAGAGACCCAGTACTTC
few	TRBV4-1	TRBD1	TRBJ1-1	CASSPILKGAGEAFF	TGCGCCAGCAGTCCCATCTTAAAGGGGGCTGGTGAAGCTTTCTTT
NA	TRBV7-8	NA	TRBJ2-2	CASNSKPAGELFF	TGTGCCAGCAACTCTAAGCCCGCCGGGGAGCTGTTTTTT
once	TRBV6-1	NA	TRBJ1-2	CASSETGSYGYTF	TGTGCCAGCAGTGAAACGGGTAGCTATGGCTACACCTTC
NA	TRBV9	NA	TRBJ2-1	CASSTRGGASSYNEQFF	TGTGCCAGCAGCACTAGAGGGGGGGCAAGCTCCTACAATGAGCAGTTCTTC
NA	TRBV11-2	TRBD2	TRBJ2-7	CASSLVLGGNEQYF	TGTGCCAGCAGCTTAGTATTGGGGGGGAACGAGCAGTACTTC
few	TRBV11-3	TRBD2	TRBJ2-2	CASSLWGGPNTGELFF	TGTGCCAGCAGCTTATGGGGGGGTCCGAACACCGGGGAGCTGTTTTTT
NA	TRBV20-1	NA	TRBJ1-2	CSASERGNIYGYTF	TGCAGTGCTAGTGAAAGGGGGAATATCTATGGCTACACCTTC
NA	TRBV10-3	TRBD2	TRBJ2-5	CAISDPTSGGGQETQYF	TGTGCCATCAGTGACCCAACTAGCGGGGGAGGTCAAGAGACCCAGTACTTC
NA	TRBV19	NA	TRBJ2-3	CASSEAGLVDTQYF	TGTGCCAGTAGTGAGGCAGGGCTGGTAGATACGCAGTATTTT
few	TRBV18	TRBD1	TRBJ1-1	CASSQGQVGTEAFF	TGTGCCAGCTCACAGGGACAGGTGGGAACTGAAGCTTTCTTT
NA	TRBV5-1	NA	TRBJ2-5	CASVPTKGGPAETQYF	TGCGCCAGCGTACCGACGAAGGGAGGTCCAGCGGAGACCCAGTACTTC
few	TRBV19	NA	TRBJ1-5	CASRVAGGPQHF	TGTGCCAGTAGGGTGGCGGGGGGACCCCAGCATTTT
NA	TRBV24-1	NA	TRBJ1-5	CATSDSRVNQPQHF	TGTGCCACCAGTGACTCCCGGGTTAATCAGCCCCAGCATTTT
many	TRBV7-9	NA	TRBJ1-1	CASSLARVNTEAFF	TGTGCCAGCAGCTTAGCCCGGGTGAACACTGAAGCTTTCTTT
NA	TRBV10-3	TRBD1	TRBJ1-1	CAISEPTGARHEAFF	TGTGCCATCAGTGAACCGACAGGGGCCCGACATGAAGCTTTCTTT
NA	TRBV6-5	NA	TRBJ1-1	CASTQGQNTEAFF	TGTGCCAGCACCCAGGGACAGAACACTGAAGCTTTCTTT
NA	TRBV2	TRBD1	TRBJ1-3	CASSERGQGSAGNTIYF	TGTGCCAGCAGTGAAAGGGGGCAGGGGTCGGCTGGAAACACCATATATTTT
NA	TRBV19	NA	TRBJ1-1	CASGGRNTEAFF	TGTGCCTCCGGGGGGAGGAACACTGAAGCTTTCTTT
NA	TRBV10-2	NA	TRBJ2-7	CASREWQNYEQYF	TGCGCCAGCCGAGAGTGGCAGAACTACGAGCAGTACTTC
NA	TRBV5-1	TRBD1	TRBJ1-4	CASSLEGQGATNEKLFF	TGCGCCAGCAGCTTGGAGGGACAGGGGGCGACGAATGAAAAACTGTTTTTT
NA	TRBV19	TRBD1	TRBJ1-5	CASSIVQGAGQPQHF	TGTGCCAGTAGTATAGTGCAGGGGGCCGGGCAGCCCCAGCATTTT
NA	TRBV4-1	TRBD1	TRBJ2-2	CASSQVTGGWVNTGELFF	TGCGCCAGCAGCCAAGTGACAGGGGGCTGGGTGAACACCGGGGAGCTGTTTTTT
NA	TRBV19	TRBD2	TRBJ2-7	CASSIRLAGGLSPKEQYF	TGTGCCAGTAGTATTCGACTAGCGGGGGGGCTGTCCCCTAAGGAGCAGTACTTC
NA	TRBV15	NA	TRBJ1-1	CATSRPVHVGRGTEAFF	TGTGCCACCAGCAGACCTGTTCATGTGGGAAGGGGCACTGAAGCTTTCTTT
once	TRBV19	TRBD2	TRBJ2-5	CATSPSGWETQYF	TGTGCCACCAGTCCTAGCGGGTGGGAGACCCAGTACTTC
NA	TRBV21-1	NA	TRBJ1-3	CASSNFVGQPSSGNTIYF	TGTGCCAGCAGCAATTTTGTGGGCCAGCCGAGCTCTGGAAACACCATATATTTT
many	TRBV4-2	TRBD2	TRBJ2-5	CASSQEYLAGGIQETQYF	TGTGCCAGCAGCCAAGAATATCTAGCGGGGGGGATACAAGAGACCCAGTACTTC
NA	TRBV12-3/TRBV12-4	NA	TRBJ1-6	CASRGGQNSPLHF	TGTGCCAGCAGGGGCGGACAGAATTCACCCCTCCACTTT
many	TRBV4-1	NA	TRBJ1-1	CASSQVEAPNTEAFF	TGCGCCAGCAGCCAAGTGGAGGCTCCCAACACTGAAGCTTTCTTT
NA	TRBV19	NA	TRBJ1-5	CASSIDRDQPQHF	TGTGCCAGTAGTATAGATCGGGATCAGCCCCAGCATTTT
NA	TRBV2	NA	TRBJ1-5	CASRGRVYNQPQHF	TGTGCCAGCCGAGGCAGGGTGTACAATCAGCCCCAGCATTTT